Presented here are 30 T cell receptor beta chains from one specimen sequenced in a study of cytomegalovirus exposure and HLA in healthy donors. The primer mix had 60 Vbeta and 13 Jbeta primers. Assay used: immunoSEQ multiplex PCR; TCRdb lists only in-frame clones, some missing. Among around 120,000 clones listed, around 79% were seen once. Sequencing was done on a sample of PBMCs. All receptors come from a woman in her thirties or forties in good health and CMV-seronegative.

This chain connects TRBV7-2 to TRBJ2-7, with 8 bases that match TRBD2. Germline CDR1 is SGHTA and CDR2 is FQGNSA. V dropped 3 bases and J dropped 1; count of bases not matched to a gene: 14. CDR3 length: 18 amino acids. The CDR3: CASSFFLTGRGASYEQYF. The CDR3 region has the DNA TGTGCCAGCAGCTTCTTCCTAACCGGGCGGGGGGCATCCTACGAGCAGTACTTC.

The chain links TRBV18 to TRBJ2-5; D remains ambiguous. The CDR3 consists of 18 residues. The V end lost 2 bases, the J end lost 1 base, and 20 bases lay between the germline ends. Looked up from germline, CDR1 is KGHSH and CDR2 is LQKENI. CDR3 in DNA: TGTGCCAGCTCACCATCGCATCCACTCATAGCCTCCCAAGAGACCCAGTACTTC. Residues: CASSPSHPLIASQETQYF.

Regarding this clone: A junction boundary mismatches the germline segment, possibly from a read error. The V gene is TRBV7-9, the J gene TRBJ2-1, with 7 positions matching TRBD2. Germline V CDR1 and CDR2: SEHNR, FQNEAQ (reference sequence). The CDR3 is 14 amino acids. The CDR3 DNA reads TGTTCCAGCAGCTTAGATCTAGCGGTCCCGGGACAGTTCTTC. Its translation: CSSSLDLAVPGQFF.

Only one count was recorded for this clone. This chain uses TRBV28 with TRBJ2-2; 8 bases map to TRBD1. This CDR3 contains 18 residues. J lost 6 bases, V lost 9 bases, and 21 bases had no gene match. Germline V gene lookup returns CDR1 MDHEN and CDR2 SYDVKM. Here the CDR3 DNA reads TGTGCCAGTTGGGGCGGACAGGGATCTCTCTCTCTCCCCGGGGAGCTGTTTTTT. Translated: CASWGGQGSLSLPGELFF.

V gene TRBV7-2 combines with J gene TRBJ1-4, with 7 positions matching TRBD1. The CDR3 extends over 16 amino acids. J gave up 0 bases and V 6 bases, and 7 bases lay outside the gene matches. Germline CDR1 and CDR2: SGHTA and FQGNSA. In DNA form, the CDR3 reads TGTGCCAGCAGTCGGGACAGCCCAGCAACTAATGAAAAACTGTTTTTT. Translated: CASSRDSPATNEKLFF.

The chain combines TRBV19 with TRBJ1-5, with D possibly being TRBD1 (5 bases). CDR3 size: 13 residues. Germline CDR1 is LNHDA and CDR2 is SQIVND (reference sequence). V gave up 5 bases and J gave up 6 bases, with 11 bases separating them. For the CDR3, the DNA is TGTGCCAGTAGTCGGGGGTATGGTCAGCCCCAGCATTTT. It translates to CASSRGYGQPQHF.

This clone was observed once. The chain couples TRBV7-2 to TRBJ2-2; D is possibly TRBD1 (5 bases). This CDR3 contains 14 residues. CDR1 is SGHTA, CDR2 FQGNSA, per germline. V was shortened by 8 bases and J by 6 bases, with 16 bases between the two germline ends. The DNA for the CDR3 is TGTGCCAGCCGCCTGGCAGGGAAGTCCGGGGAGCTGTTTTTT. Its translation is CASRLAGKSGELFF.

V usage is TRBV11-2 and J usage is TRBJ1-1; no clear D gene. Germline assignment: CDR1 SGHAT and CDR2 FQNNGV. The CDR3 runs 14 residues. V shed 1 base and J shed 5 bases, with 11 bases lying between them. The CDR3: CASSLVSGKTEAFF. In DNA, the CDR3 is TGTGCCAGCAGCTTAGTTTCGGGGAAGACTGAAGCTTTCTTT. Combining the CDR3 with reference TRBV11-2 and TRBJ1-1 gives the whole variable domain EAGVAQSPRYKIIEKRQSVAFWCNPISGHATLYWYQQILGQGPKLLIQFQNNGVVDDSQLPKDRFSAERLKGVDSTLKIQPAKLEDSAVYLCASSLVSGKTEAFFGQGTRLTVV.

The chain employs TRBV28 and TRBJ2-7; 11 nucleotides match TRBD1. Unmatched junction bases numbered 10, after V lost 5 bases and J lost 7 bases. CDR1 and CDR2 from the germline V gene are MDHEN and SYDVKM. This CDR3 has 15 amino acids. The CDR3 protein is CASSRIGTGGLEQYF. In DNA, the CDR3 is TGTGCCAGCAGTCGAATCGGGACAGGGGGACTAGAGCAGTACTTC. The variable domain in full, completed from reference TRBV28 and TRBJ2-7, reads DVKVTQSSRYLVKRTGEKVFLECVQDMDHENMFWYRQDPGLGLRLIYFSYDVKMKEKGDIPEGYSVSREKKERFSLILESASTNQTSMYLCASSRIGTGGLEQYFGPGTRLTVT.

CDR3 nucleotide sequence: TGCGCCAGCAGCCGACTACAGGGGGCTGAACAGCCCCAGCATTTT. This sequence encodes CASSRLQGAEQPQHF. This sequence joins TRBV4-1 and TRBJ1-5, with 9 bases lining up with TRBD1. Trimming removed 4 bases from V and 7 bases from J; junction bases left unmatched: 8. Per germline, CDR1 MGHRA and CDR2 YSYEKL. This CDR3 has 15 amino acids.

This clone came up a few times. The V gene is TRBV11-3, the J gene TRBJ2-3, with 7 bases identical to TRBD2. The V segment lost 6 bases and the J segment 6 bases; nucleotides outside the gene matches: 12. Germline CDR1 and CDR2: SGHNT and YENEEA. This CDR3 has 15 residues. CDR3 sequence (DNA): TGTGCCAGCAGTCCGGCGGGGGAGTTGGCGGATACGCAGTATTTT. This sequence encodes CASSPAGELADTQYF.

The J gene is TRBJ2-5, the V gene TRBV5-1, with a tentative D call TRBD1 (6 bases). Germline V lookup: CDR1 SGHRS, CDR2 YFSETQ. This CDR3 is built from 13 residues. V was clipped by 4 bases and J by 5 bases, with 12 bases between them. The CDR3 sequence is CASSAGAHETQYF. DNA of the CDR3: TGCGCCAGCAGCGCAGGGGCGCACGAGACCCAGTACTTC.

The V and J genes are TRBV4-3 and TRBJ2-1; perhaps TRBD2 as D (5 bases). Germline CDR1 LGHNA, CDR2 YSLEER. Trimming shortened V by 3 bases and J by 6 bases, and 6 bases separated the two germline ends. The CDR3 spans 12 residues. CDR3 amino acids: CASSHTSNEQFF. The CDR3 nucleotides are TGCGCCAGCAGCCATACTAGCAATGAGCAGTTCTTC.

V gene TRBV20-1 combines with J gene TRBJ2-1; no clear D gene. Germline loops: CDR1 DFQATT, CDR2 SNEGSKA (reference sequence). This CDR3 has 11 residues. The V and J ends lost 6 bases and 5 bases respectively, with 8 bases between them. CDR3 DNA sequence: TGCAGTGCCCACAGACACAATGAGCAGTTCTTC. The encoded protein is CSAHRHNEQFF.

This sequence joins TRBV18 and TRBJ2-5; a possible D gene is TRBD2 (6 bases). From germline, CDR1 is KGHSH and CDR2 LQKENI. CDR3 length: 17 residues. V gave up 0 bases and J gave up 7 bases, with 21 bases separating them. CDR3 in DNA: TGTGCCAGCTCACCACCGAATCCCACTAGCACCGGGGGGACCCAGTACTTC. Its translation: CASSPPNPTSTGGTQYF.

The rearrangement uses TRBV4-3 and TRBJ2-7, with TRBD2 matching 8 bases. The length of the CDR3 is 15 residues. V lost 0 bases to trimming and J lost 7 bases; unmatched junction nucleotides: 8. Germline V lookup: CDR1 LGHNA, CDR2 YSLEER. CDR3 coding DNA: TGCGCCAGCAGCCAAGATGGGACTAGGGGGGGAGAGCAGTACTTC. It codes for CASSQDGTRGGEQYF.

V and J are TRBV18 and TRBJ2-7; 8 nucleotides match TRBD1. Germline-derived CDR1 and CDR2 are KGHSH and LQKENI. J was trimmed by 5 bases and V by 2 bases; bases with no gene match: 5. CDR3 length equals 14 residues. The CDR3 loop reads CASSPNRGMNEQYF. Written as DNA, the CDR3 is TGTGCCAGCTCACCAAACAGGGGGATGAACGAGCAGTACTTC.

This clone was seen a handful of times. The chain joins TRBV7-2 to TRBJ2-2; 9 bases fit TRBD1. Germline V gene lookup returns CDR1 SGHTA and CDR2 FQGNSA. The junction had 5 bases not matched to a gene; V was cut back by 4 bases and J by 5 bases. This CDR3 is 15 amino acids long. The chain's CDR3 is CASSWDRAGTGELFF. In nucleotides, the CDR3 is TGTGCCAGCAGCTGGGACAGGGCCGGTACCGGGGAGCTGTTTTTT.

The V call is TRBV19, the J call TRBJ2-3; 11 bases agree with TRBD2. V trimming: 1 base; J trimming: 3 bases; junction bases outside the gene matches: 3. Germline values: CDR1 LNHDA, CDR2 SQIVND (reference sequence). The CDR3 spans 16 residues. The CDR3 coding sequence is TGTGCCAGTAGTATAGGTAGCGGGAGGGGAACAGATACGCAGTATTTT. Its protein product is CASSIGSGRGTDTQYF.

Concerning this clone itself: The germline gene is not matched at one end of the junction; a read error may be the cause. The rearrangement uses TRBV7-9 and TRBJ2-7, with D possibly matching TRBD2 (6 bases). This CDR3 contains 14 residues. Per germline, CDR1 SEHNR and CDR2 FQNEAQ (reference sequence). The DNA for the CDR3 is TGTTCCAGCAACCTTGGAGGGGTCTCCTACGAGCAGTACTTC. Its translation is CSSNLGGVSYEQYF.

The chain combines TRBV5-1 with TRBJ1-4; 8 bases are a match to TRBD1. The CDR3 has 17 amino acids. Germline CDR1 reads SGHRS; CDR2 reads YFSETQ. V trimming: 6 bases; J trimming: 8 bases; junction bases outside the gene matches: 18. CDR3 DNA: TGCGCCAGCAAAGGAGGACAGGGCTGGGGTGAGAACGAAAAACTGTTTTTT. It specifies CASKGGQGWGENEKLFF.

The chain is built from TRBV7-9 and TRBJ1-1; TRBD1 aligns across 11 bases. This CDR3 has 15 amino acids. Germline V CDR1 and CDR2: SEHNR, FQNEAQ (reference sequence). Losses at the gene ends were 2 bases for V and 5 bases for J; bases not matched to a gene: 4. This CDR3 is CASSLTDRGHTEAFF. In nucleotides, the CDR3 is TGTGCCAGCAGCTTAACGGACAGGGGGCATACTGAAGCTTTCTTT. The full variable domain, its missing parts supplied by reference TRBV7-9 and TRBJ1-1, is DTGVSQNPRHKITKRGQNVTFRCDPISEHNRLYWYRQTLGQGPEFLTYFQNEAQLEKSRLLSDRFSAERPKGSFSTLEIQRTEQGDSAMYLCASSLTDRGHTEAFFGQGTRLTVV.

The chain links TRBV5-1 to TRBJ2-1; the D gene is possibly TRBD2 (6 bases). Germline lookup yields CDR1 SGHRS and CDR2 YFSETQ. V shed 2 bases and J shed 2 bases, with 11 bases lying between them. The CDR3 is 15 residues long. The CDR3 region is CASSFLAATYNEQFF. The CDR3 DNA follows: TGCGCCAGCAGCTTTTTAGCGGCCACCTACAATGAGCAGTTCTTC.

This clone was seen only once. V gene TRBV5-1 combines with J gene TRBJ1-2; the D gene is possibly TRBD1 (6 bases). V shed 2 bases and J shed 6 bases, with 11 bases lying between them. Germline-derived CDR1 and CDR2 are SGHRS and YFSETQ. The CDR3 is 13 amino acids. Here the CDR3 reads CASSLNSGDGYTF. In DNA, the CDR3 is TGCGCCAGCAGCTTAAACTCAGGGGATGGCTACACCTTC.

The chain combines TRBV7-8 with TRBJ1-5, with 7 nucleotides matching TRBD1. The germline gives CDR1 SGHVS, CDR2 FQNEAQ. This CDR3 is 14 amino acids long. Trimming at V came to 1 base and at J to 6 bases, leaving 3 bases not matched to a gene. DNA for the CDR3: TGTGCCAGCAGCTTAGGACAGGGTGGTCAGCCCCAGCATTTT. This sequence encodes CASSLGQGGQPQHF.

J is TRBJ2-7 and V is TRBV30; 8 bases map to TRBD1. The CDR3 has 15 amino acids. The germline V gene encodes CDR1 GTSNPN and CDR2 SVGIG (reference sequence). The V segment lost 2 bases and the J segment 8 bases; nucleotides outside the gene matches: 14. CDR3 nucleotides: TGTGCCTGGAGTCCAACTGGACAGGGTGGTGCCAAGCAGTACTTC. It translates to CAWSPTGQGGAKQYF.

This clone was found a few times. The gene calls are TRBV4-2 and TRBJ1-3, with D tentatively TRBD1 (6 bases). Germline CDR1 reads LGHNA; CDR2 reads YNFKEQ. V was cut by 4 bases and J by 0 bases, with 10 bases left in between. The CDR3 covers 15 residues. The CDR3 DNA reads TGTGCCAGCAGCCCTCAGGGGTCCTCTGGAAACACCATATATTTT. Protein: CASSPQGSSGNTIYF.

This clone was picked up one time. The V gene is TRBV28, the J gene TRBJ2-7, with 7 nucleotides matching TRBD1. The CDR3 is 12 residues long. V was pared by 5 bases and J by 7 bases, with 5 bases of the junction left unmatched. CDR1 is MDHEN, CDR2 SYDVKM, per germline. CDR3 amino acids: CASSLTGVEQYF. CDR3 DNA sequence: TGTGCCAGCAGTCTCACAGGGGTTGAGCAGTACTTC.

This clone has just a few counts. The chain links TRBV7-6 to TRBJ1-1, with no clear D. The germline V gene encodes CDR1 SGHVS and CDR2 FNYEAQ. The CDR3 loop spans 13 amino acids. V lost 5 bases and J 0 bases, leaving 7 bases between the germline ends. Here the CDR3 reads CASSPQMNTEAFF. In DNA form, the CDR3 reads TGTGCCAGCAGCCCCCAAATGAACACTGAAGCTTTCTTT. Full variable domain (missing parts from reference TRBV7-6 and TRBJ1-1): GAGVSQSPRYKVTKRGQDVALRCDPISGHVSLYWYRQALGQGPEFLTYFNYEAQQDKSGLPNDRFSAERPEGSISTLTIQRTEQRDSAMYRCASSPQMNTEAFFGQGTRLTVV.

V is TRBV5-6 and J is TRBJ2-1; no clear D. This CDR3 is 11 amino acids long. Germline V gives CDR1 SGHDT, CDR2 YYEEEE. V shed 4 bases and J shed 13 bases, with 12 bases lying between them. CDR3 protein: CASSARGPQFF. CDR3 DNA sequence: TGTGCCAGCAGCGCAAGAGGTCCTCAGTTCTTC.